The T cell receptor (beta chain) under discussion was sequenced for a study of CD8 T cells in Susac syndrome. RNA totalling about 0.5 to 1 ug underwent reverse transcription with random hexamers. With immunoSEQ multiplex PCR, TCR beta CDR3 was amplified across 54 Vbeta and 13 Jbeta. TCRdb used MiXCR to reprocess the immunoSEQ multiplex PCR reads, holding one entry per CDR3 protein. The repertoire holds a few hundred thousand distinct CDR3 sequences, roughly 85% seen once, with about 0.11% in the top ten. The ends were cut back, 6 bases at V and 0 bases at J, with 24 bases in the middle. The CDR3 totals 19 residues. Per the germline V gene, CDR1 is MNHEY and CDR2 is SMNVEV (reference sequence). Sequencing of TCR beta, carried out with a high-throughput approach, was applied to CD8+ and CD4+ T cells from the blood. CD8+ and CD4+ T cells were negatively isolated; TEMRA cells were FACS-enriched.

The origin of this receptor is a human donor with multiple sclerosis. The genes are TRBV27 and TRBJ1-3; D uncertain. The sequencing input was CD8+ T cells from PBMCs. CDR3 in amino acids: CASSPPRNSGLHSGNTIYF. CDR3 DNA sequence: TGTGCCAGCAGCCCCCCCCGCAACAGCGGACTACACTCTGGAAACACCATATATTTT.